This T cell receptor beta chain was found in a study of cytomegalovirus exposure and HLA in healthy donors. The donors comprised healthy bone marrow donors. Amplification used 60 Vbeta primers and 13 Jbeta primers. Using immunoSEQ multiplex PCR, the repertoire was profiled, and TCRdb retains in-frame clones only, with some absent. This table holds about 140,000 clones, about three quarters found once. Trimming at V came to 8 bases and at J to 5 bases, leaving 5 bases not matched to a gene. The CDR3 extends over 12 amino acids. Germline V lookup: CDR1 MNHEY, CDR2 SVGAGI. Overall study results and limits: Upon later analysis, TCR association rates were observed to vary by HLA locus, being highest for DRB1 and lowest for HLA-C. A missense DCLRE1C variant was associated with V- and J-gene trimming of TCR beta chains in a later analysis, and an independent cohort replicated the association.

This clone has more than one count but fewer than ten. Its target is not known. The chain joins TRBV6-5 to TRBJ1-1, with TRBD1 matching over 7 bases. Sequencing input: PBMCs. The origin of this receptor is a man aged 35-49 years in good health and CMV-seropositive. Here the CDR3 reads CASGLTGTEAFF. The CDR3 DNA follows: TGTGCCAGCGGGTTGACAGGGACTGAAGCTTTCTTT.